Listed below are T cell receptor beta chains from one sample, sequenced in a study of T cell responses to AZD1222 COVID-19 vaccine. The repertoire was sequenced with immunoSEQ multiplex PCR; TCRdb's copy has only in-frame clones and lacks some. Among 150,000 to 190,000 clones, about 89% were seen once, and the ten largest hold approximately 9.1%. This specimen was peripheral blood, taken 28 days after the second AZD1222 dose. These receptors all come from an adult who received the AZD1222 COVID-19 vaccine. CDR3s include the opening cysteine and the closing phenylalanine or tryptophan. A D gene is named only where the DNA matches it firmly. The size entry is marked missing in some rows and otherwise reads once, few, many or a size class.

v_call,clone_size,j_call,d_call,cdr3_aa,cdr3_nt
TRBV29-1,-,TRBJ1-2,-,CSVTPQGSYYGYTF,TGCAGCGTCACACCACAGGGAAGCTATTATGGCTACACCTTC
TRBV19,-,TRBJ1-1,-,CASSTQGNTEAFF,TGTGCCAGTAGTACCCAGGGAAACACTGAAGCTTTCTTT
TRBV28,-,TRBJ2-7,TRBD2,CASRTGLAGGSSYEQYF,TGTGCCAGCAGAACGGGACTAGCGGGAGGTTCCTCCTACGAGCAGTACTTC
TRBV6-4,-,TRBJ1-1,TRBD1,CASSDSQDRANTEAFF,TGTGCCAGCAGTGACTCCCAGGACAGGGCAAACACTGAAGCTTTCTTT
TRBV9,-,TRBJ1-4,TRBD1,CASSAGTGVSEKLFF,TGTGCCAGCAGCGCCGGGACAGGGGTCAGTGAAAAACTGTTTTTT
TRBV24-1,-,TRBJ2-5,TRBD2,CATSDLIAGSQETQYF,TGTGCCACCAGTGATCTTATAGCGGGAAGTCAAGAGACCCAGTACTTC
TRBV5-8,-,TRBJ1-5,-,CASSSGITGNQPQHF,TGTGCCAGCAGCTCTGGAATTACCGGCAATCAGCCCCAGCATTTT
TRBV19,few,TRBJ2-5,TRBD2,CASSIGPGGEGTQYF,TGTGCCAGTAGTATCGGGCCCGGGGGGGAAGGGACCCAGTACTTC
TRBV6-6,-,TRBJ2-7,-,CASSSLQGLDRYEQYF,TGTGCCAGCAGTTCCCTACAGGGTCTAGACCGGTACGAGCAGTACTTC
TRBV21-1,-,TRBJ2-1,-,CASSNYLGASGTNRYNEQFF,TGTGCCAGCAGCAACTACCTTGGGGCTAGCGGAACGAACCGCTACAATGAGCAGTTCTTC
TRBV13,-,TRBJ2-1,TRBD1,CASSPRQGRGYNEQFF,TGTGCCAGCAGCCCGAGACAGGGAAGGGGCTACAATGAGCAGTTCTTC